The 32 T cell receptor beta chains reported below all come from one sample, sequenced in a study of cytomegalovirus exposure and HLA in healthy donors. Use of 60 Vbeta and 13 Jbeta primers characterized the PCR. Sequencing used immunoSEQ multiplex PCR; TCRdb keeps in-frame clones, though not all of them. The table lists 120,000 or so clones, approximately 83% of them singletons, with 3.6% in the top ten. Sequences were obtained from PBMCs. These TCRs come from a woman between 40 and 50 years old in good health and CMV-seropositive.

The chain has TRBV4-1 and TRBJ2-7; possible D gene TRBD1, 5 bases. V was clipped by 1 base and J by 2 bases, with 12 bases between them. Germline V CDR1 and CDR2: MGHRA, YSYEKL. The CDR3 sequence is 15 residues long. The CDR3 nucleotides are TGCGCCAGCAGCCAAGCATTGACAGCACCCTACGAGCAGTACTTC. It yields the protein CASSQALTAPYEQYF.

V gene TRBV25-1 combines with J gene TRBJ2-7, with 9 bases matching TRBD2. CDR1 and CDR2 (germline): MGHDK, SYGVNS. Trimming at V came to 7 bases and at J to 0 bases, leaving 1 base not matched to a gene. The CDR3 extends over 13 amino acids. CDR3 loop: CASTSGNSYEQYF. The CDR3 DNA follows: TGTGCCAGCACTAGCGGGAACTCCTACGAGCAGTACTTC.

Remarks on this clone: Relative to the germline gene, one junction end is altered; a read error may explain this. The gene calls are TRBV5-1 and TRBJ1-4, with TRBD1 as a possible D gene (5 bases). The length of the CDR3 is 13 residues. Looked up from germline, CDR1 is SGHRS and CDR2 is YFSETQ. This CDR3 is CASSYDSNEKLLF. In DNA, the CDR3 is TGCGCCAGCAGCTACGACAGTAATGAAAAACTGCTTTTT.

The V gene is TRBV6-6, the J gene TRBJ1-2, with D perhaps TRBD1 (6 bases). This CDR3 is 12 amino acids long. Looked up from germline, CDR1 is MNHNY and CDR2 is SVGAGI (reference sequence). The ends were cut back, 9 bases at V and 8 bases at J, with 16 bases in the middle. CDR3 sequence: CASDGTQGGYTF. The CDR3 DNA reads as TGTGCCAGTGATGGGACACAAGGGGGCTACACCTTC.

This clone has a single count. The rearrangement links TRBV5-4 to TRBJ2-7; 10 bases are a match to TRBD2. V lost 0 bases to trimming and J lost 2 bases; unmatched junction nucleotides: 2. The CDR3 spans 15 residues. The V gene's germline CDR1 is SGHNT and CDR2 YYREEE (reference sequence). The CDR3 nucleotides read TGTGCCAGCAGCTTGGCACTAGCGGGAACCTACGAGCAGTACTTC. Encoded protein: CASSLALAGTYEQYF. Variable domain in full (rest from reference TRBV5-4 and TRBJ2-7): ETGVTQSPTHLIKTRGQQVTLRCSSQSGHNTVSWYQQALGQGPQFIFQYYREEENGRGNFPPRFSGLQFPNYSSELNVNALELDDSALYLCASSLALAGTYEQYFGPGTRLTVT.

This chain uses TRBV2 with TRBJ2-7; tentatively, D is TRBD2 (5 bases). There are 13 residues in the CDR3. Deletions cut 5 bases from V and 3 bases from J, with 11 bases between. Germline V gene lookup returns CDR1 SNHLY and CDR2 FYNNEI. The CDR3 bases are TGTGCCAGCAGTACGGACTTACTCTACGAGCAGTACTTC. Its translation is CASSTDLLYEQYF.

This CDR3 is CASSLSDRRYNEQFF. In DNA, the CDR3 is TGTGCCAGCAGTTTATCGGACAGGAGATACAATGAGCAGTTCTTC. The chain carries TRBV28 and TRBJ2-1, with 7 bases aligning to TRBD1. J was trimmed by 4 bases and V by 1 base; bases with no gene match: 4. The CDR3 runs 15 residues. Germline CDR1 reads MDHEN; CDR2 reads SYDVKM.

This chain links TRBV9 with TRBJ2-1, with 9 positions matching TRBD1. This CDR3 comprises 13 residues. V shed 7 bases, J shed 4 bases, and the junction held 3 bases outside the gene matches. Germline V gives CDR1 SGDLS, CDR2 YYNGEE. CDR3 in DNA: TGTGCCAGCCGACAGGGGGGTTACAATGAGCAGTTCTTC. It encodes CASRQGGYNEQFF.

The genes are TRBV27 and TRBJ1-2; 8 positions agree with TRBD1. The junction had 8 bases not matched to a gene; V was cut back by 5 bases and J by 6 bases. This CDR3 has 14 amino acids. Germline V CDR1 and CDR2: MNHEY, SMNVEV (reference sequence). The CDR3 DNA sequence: TGTGCCAGCAGTCTCAGACAGGGGAGTAATGGCTACACCTTC. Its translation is CASSLRQGSNGYTF.

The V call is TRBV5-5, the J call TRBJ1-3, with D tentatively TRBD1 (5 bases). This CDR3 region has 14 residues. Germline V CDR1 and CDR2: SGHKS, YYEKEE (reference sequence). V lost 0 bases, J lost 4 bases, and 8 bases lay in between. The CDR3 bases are TGTGCCAGCAGCTTGGGGGGCCCCGGAAACACCATATATTTT. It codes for CASSLGGPGNTIYF.

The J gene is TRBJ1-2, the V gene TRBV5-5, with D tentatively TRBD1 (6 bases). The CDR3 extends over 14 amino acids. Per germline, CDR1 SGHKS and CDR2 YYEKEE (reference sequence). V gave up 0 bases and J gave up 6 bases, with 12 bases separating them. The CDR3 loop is CASSLELQGDGYTF. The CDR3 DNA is TGTGCCAGCAGCTTGGAATTACAGGGTGATGGCTACACCTTC.

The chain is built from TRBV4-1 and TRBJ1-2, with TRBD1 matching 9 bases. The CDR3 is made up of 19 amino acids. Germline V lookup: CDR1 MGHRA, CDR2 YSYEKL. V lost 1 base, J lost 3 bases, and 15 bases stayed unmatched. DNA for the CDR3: TGCGCCAGCAGCCAAGCACGGGACAGGGCGGATGTAATAGACTATGGCTACACCTTC. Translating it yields CASSQARDRADVIDYGYTF.

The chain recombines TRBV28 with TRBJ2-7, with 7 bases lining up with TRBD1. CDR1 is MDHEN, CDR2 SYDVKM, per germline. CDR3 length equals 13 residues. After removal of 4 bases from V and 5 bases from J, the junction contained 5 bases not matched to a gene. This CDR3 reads CASSSTGSHEQYF. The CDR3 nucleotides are TGTGCCAGCAGTTCGACAGGGTCCCACGAGCAGTACTTC.

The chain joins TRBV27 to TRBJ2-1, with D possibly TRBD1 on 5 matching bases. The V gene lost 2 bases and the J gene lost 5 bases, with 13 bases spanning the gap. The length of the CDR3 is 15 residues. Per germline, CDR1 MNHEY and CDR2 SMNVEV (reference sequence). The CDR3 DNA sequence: TGTGCCAGCAGTTTAATGGCAGGGAACCACAATGAGCAGTTCTTC. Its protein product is CASSLMAGNHNEQFF.

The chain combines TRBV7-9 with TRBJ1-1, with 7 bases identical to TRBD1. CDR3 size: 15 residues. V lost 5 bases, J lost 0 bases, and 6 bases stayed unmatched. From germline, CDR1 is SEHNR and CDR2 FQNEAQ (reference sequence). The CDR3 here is CASSQMGQLNTEAFF. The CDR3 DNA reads TGTGCCAGCAGCCAGATGGGACAGCTGAACACTGAAGCTTTCTTT.

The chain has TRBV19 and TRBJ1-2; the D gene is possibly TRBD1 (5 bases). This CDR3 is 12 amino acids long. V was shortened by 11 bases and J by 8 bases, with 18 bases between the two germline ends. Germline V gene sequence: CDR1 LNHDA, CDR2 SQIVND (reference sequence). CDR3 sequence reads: CAGGNPPWGYTF. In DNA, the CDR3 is TGTGCCGGGGGGAACCCTCCTTGGGGCTACACCTTC.

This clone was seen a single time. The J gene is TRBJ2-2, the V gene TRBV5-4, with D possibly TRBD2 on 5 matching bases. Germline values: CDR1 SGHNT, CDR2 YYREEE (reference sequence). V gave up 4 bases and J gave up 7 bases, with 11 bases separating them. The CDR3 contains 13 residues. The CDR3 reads CASSHDGLGELFF. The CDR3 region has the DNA TGTGCCAGCAGCCACGACGGACTCGGGGAGCTGTTTTTT.

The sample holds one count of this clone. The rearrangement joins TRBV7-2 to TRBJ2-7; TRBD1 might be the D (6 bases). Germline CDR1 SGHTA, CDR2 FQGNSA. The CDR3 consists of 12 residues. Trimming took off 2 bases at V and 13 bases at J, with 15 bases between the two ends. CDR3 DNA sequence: TGTGCCAGCAGCTTATTACCCGACAGGCTTTACTTC. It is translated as CASSLLPDRLYF.

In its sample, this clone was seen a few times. The CDR3 DNA sequence: TGTGCCAGCAGTGACCTGTGGACTAGCGGCTACGAGCAGTACTTC. It yields the protein CASSDLWTSGYEQYF. The chain couples TRBV6-1 to TRBJ2-7; 10 bases agree with TRBD2. The CDR3 runs to 15 residues. Germline assignment: CDR1 MNHNS and CDR2 SASEGT. The V segment lost 3 bases and the J segment 3 bases; nucleotides outside the gene matches: 5.

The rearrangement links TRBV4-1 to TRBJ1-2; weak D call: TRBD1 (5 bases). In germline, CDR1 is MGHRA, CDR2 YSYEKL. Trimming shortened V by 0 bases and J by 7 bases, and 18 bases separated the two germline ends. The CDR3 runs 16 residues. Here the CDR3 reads CASSQDPSQGGGGYTF. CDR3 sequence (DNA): TGCGCCAGCAGCCAAGATCCCTCCCAGGGCGGTGGTGGCTACACCTTC.

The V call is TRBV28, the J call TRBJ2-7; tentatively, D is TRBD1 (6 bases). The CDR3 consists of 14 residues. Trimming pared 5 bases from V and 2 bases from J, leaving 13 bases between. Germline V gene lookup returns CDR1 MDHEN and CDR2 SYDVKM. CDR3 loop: CASSTPQGTYEQYF. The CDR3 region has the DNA TGTGCCAGCAGTACACCACAGGGAACCTACGAGCAGTACTTC.

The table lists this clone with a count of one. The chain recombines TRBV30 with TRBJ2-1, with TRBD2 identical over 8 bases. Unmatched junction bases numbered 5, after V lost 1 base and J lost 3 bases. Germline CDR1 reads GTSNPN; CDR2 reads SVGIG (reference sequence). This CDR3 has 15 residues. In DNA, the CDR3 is TGTGCCTGGAGTGCGGGGGGGGGCGGCTACAATGAGCAGTTCTTC. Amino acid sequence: CAWSAGGGGYNEQFF. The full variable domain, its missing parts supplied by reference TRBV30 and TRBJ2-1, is SQTIHQWPATLVQPVGSPLSLECTVEGTSNPNLYWYRQAAGRGLQLLFYSVGIGQISSEVPQNLSASRPQDRQFILSSKKLLLSDSGFYLCAWSAGGGGYNEQFFGPGTRLTVL.

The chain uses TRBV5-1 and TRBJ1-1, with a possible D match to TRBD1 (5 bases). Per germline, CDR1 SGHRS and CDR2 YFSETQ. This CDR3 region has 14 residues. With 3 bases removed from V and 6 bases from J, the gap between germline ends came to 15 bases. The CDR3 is CASSSVGVGAEAFF. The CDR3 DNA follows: TGCGCCAGCAGCTCTGTGGGCGTAGGGGCTGAAGCTTTCTTT.

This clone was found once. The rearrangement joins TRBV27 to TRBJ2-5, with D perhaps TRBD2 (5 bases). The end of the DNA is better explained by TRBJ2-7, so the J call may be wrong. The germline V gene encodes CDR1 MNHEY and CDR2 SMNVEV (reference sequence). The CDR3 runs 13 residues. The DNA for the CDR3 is TGTGCCAGCAGGGACTTGTCGTCCTACGAGCAGTACTTC. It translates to CASRDLSSYEQYF.

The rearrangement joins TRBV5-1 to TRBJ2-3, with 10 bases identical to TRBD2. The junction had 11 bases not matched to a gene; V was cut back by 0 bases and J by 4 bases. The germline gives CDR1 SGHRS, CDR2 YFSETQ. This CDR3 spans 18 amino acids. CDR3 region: CASSLATSGWLGADTQYF. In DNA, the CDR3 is TGCGCCAGCAGCTTGGCGACTAGCGGGTGGCTTGGAGCAGATACGCAGTATTTT.

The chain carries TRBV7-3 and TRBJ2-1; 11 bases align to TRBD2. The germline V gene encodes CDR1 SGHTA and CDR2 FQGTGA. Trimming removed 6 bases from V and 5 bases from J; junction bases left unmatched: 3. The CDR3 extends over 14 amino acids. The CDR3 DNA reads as TGTGCCAGCAGTCTACTAGCGGGGGACAATGAGCAGTTCTTC. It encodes CASSLLAGDNEQFF.

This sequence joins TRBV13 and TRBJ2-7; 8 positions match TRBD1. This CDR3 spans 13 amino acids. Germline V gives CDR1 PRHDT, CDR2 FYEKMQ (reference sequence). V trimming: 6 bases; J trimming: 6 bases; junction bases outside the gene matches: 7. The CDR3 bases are TGTGCCAGCAGGCCGGACAGGGCAGGCGAGCAGTACTTC. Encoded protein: CASRPDRAGEQYF.

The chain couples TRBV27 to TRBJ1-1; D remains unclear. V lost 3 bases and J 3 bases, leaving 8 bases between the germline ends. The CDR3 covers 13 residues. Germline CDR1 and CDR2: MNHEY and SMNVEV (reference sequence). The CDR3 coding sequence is TGTGCCAGCAGTTTTGACACAGACACTGAAGCTTTCTTT. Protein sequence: CASSFDTDTEAFF.

The CDR3 DNA reads as TGTGCCAGCAGCTTAGGCCTGGGGGGGGCGGGTACTGGGGCCAACGTCCTGACTTTC. Translated, it gives CASSLGLGGAGTGANVLTF. The chain is built from TRBV13 and TRBJ2-6; tentative D call: TRBD2 (7 bases). The CDR3 runs 19 residues. The V gene's germline CDR1 is PRHDT and CDR2 FYEKMQ (reference sequence). Trimming removed 0 bases at V and 2 bases at J, with 17 bases between. The full variable domain, rest sourced from reference TRBV13 and TRBJ2-6, is AAGVIQSPRHLIKEKRETATLKCYPIPRHDTVYWYQQGPGQDPQFLISFYEKMQSDKGSIPDRFSAQQFSDYHSELNMSSLELGDSALYFCASSLGLGGAGTGANVLTFGAGSRLTVL.

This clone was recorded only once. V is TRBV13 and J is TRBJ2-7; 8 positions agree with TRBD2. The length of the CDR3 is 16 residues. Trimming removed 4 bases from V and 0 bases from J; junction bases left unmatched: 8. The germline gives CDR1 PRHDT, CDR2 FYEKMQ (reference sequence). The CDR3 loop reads CASSSSTGTSSYEQYF. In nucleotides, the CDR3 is TGTGCCAGCAGCTCCAGTACCGGGACTAGCTCCTACGAGCAGTACTTC.

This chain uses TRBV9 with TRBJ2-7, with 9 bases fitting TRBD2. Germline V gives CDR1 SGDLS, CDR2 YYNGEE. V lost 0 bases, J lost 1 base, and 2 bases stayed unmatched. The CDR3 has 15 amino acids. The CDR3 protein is CASSVGLAASYEQYF. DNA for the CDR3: TGTGCCAGCAGCGTAGGACTAGCGGCATCCTACGAGCAGTACTTC.

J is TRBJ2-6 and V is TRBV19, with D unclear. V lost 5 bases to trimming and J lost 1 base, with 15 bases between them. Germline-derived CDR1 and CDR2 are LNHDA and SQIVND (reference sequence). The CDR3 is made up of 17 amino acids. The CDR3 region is CASSVRRFMSGANVLTF. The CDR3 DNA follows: TGTGCCAGTAGTGTGAGAAGATTTATGTCTGGGGCCAACGTCCTGACTTTC.